Shown below are 31 T cell receptor beta chains from a single sample sequenced in a study of post-analysis software for immune sequencing data. Study-wide results and limits: The study found TRBV5-6, TRBV5-1 and TRBV20-1 among four to six TRBV segments more frequent in patients than controls.

Sequencing libraries made from TCR beta cDNA carried unique molecular identifiers. TCRdb re-called the PCR reads with MiXCR, one entry per CDR3 protein. The repertoire holds 650,000 to 900,000 distinct CDR3 sequences, with 46% as singletons. Their antigen targets remain unknown. Sequenced material: blood. The receptors derive from a girl between 10 and 17 years old with multiple sclerosis.

This chain connects TRBV6-6 to TRBJ2-5, with TRBD1 identical over 8 bases. The CDR3 contains 15 residues. Germline CDR1 and CDR2: MNHNY and SVGAGI (reference sequence). V trimming: 5 bases; J trimming: 4 bases; junction bases outside the gene matches: 9. CDR3 bases: TGTGCCAGCAGTAAGACAGGGGAGGCAGCAGAGACCCAGTACTTC. Translation: CASSKTGEAAETQYF.

This clonotype has ten or more counts. The CDR3 DNA sequence: TGTGCCATCAGTGAGTCGGTCGACAGGGTAGAGACCCAGTACTTC. This encodes CAISESVDRVETQYF. The V call is TRBV10-3, the J call TRBJ2-5; the match to TRBD1 covers 7 bases. V was clipped by 0 bases and J by 4 bases; unmatched bases: 5. The CDR3 length is 15 residues. CDR1 is ENHRY and CDR2 is SYGVKD in the germline V gene.

The rearrangement uses TRBV12-3 or TRBV12-4 and TRBJ2-1, with D perhaps TRBD1 (5 bases). The V end lost 6 bases, the J end lost 9 bases, and 18 bases lay between the germline ends. CDR3 length equals 14 residues. The CDR3 loop is CASSFGTVQGEQFF. DNA for the CDR3: TGTGCCAGCAGCTTTGGAACAGTTCAGGGTGAGCAGTTCTTC.

This clonotype was counted ten times or more. The rearrangement links TRBV25-1 to TRBJ2-7; D remains unclear. V dropped 5 bases and J dropped 3 bases, with 8 bases sitting between them. The CDR3 has 12 residues. Germline CDR1 and CDR2: MGHDK and SYGVNS. As DNA, the CDR3 is TGTGCCAGCAGTTCCGCGAGCTACGAGCAGTACTTC. It specifies CASSSASYEQYF.

This clonotype came up a few times. V and J are TRBV29-1 and TRBJ2-7; 8 nucleotides match TRBD2. Losses at the gene ends were 3 bases for V and 2 bases for J; bases not matched to a gene: 3. Germline CDR1 SQVTM, CDR2 ANQGSEA. This CDR3 is 13 amino acids long. This chain's CDR3 is CSVEYSGTYEQYF. The CDR3 DNA is TGCAGCGTTGAGTATAGCGGGACCTACGAGCAGTACTTC.

V is TRBV6-1 and J is TRBJ2-5, with TRBD2 identical over 8 bases. Germline V lookup: CDR1 MNHNS, CDR2 SASEGT. The junction had 5 bases not matched to a gene; V was cut back by 1 base and J by 4 bases. The CDR3 has 15 amino acids. The DNA for the CDR3 is TGTGCCAGCAGTGAAGGCCGACTAGCGCGAGAGACCCAGTACTTC. Translating gives CASSEGRLARETQYF.

The chain recombines TRBV15 with TRBJ2-7, with unresolved D. Germline-derived CDR1 and CDR2 are LNHNV and YYDKDF (reference sequence). V was shortened by 5 bases and J by 7 bases, with 27 bases between the two germline ends. This CDR3 spans 17 amino acids. CDR3 amino acids: CATSSQLLVSGWREQYF. The CDR3 DNA sequence: TGTGCCACCAGCTCGCAGCTTCTAGTATCGGGTTGGCGAGAGCAGTACTTC.

The chain couples TRBV12-5 to TRBJ2-6; D gene unclear. The CDR3 length is 16 residues. V shed 2 bases and J shed 0 bases, with 8 bases lying between them. Germline V gene data show CDR1 as LGHNT and CDR2 as FRNRAP. The CDR3 loop is CASGLLESSGANVLTF. The CDR3 DNA sequence: TGTGCTAGTGGTTTGTTAGAGAGCTCTGGGGCCAACGTCCTGACTTTC.

This clonotype came up once. The chain is built from TRBV29-1 and TRBJ1-1, with a tentative D call TRBD1 (6 bases). This CDR3 spans 14 amino acids. V gave up 6 bases and J gave up 1 base, with 15 bases separating them. Germline V CDR1 and CDR2: SQVTM, ANQGSEA. CDR3 nucleotides: TGCAGCGTCAACAGGGCTAACAAGAACACTGAAGCTTTCTTT. It is translated as CSVNRANKNTEAFF.

The genes are TRBV20-1 and TRBJ1-1; possible D gene TRBD1, 5 bases. The V gene's germline CDR1 is DFQATT and CDR2 SNEGSKA (reference sequence). There are 13 residues in the CDR3. V was shortened by 4 bases and J by 5 bases, with 14 bases between the two germline ends. CDR3 protein: CSAILRVGTEAFF. The CDR3 DNA sequence: TGCAGTGCTATACTCAGGGTGGGTACTGAAGCTTTCTTT.

The chain combines TRBV20-1 with TRBJ2-5; D may correspond to TRBD1 or TRBD2 (5 bases each). The CDR3 totals 14 residues. V was trimmed by 1 base and J by 4 bases, leaving 13 bases between them. CDR1 is DFQATT and CDR2 is SNEGSKA in the germline V gene (reference sequence). The CDR3, as DNA: TGCAGTGCTAGAGTTGGGATAGGGACAGAGACCCAGTACTTC. Residues: CSARVGIGTETQYF.

The V and J genes are TRBV10-3 and TRBJ2-7; 8 bases match TRBD1. The ends lost 3 bases at V and 2 bases at J; junction bases unmatched: 12. CDR1 is ENHRY and CDR2 is SYGVKD in the germline V gene. The CDR3 loop spans 17 amino acids. The CDR3 sequence: CAISDRSGTGEAYEQYF. The CDR3 coding sequence is TGTGCCATCAGTGACAGATCAGGGACAGGAGAAGCCTACGAGCAGTACTTC.

This rearrangement joins TRBV7-8 to TRBJ2-5; TRBD2 aligns across 11 bases. The CDR3 covers 18 residues. Germline CDR1 SGHVS, CDR2 FQNEAQ. The V and J ends lost 0 bases and 1 base, in that order; junction bases with no gene match: 7. CDR3 residues: CASSLAISGRAPQETQYF. The CDR3 coding sequence is TGTGCCAGCAGCTTAGCGATTAGCGGGAGGGCCCCCCAAGAGACCCAGTACTTC.

This clonotype has just one count. The gene calls are TRBV29-1 and TRBJ1-4, with TRBD1 matching 7 bases. The V and J ends lost 7 bases and 3 bases, in that order; junction bases with no gene match: 8. The CDR3 covers 14 residues. Germline V CDR1 and CDR2: SQVTM, ANQGSEA. The CDR3 reads CSAASGQANEKLFF. In nucleotides, the CDR3 is TGCAGCGCCGCCAGCGGACAGGCTAATGAAAAACTGTTTTTT.

The chain is built from TRBV6-5 and TRBJ2-7; no definite D call. Between the trimmed V and J ends, which lost 0 bases and 2 bases, there was a span of 5 bases. The CDR3 is 13 amino acids. Germline V gene data show CDR1 as MNHEY and CDR2 as SVGAGI. The CDR3: CASSYSYPYEQYF. Here the CDR3 DNA reads TGTGCCAGCAGTTACTCGTACCCCTACGAGCAGTACTTC.

The rearrangement links TRBV13 to TRBJ2-3; 12 positions agree with TRBD2. The V gene end was trimmed by 0 bases and the J gene end by 5 bases; junction bases not matched to a gene: 9. This CDR3 comprises 18 residues. CDR1 and CDR2 (germline): PRHDT, FYEKMQ (reference sequence). This CDR3 reads CASSLGASGRALKDTQYF. The CDR3 DNA follows: TGTGCCAGCAGCTTAGGGGCTAGCGGGAGGGCGTTGAAAGATACGCAGTATTTT. Using reference TRBV13 and TRBJ2-3 for the parts outside the CDR3, the full variable domain is AAGVIQSPRHLIKEKRETATLKCYPIPRHDTVYWYQQGPGQDPQFLISFYEKMQSDKGSIPDRFSAQQFSDYHSELNMSSLELGDSALYFCASSLGASGRALKDTQYFGPGTRLTVL.

This clonotype was counted only a few times. The chain employs TRBV7-2 and TRBJ2-1, with 7 bases that match TRBD2. Germline assignment: CDR1 SGHTA and CDR2 FQGNSA. CDR3 length: 15 residues. The trim removed 3 bases at V and 4 bases at J, leaving 6 bases unmatched. CDR3: CASSFGGGAYNEQFF. The CDR3 DNA reads TGTGCCAGCAGCTTCGGCGGGGGAGCTTACAATGAGCAGTTCTTC. Variable domain in full (rest from reference TRBV7-2 and TRBJ2-1): GAGVSQSPSNKVTEKGKDVELRCDPISGHTALYWYRQSLGQGLEFLIYFQGNSAPDKSGLPSDRFSAERTGGSVSTLTIQRTQQEDSAVYLCASSFGGGAYNEQFFGPGTRLTVL.

The chain uses TRBV6-5 and TRBJ2-7, with 7 nucleotides matching TRBD1. The CDR3 is 14 residues long. J was trimmed by 5 bases and V by 6 bases; bases with no gene match: 10. CDR1 is MNHEY and CDR2 is SVGAGI in the germline V gene. CDR3 residues: CASSPGQRGHEQYF. The CDR3 nucleotides read TGTGCCAGCAGCCCGGGACAGCGCGGCCACGAGCAGTACTTC.

This clonotype has only a few counts. V usage is TRBV7-2 and J usage is TRBJ2-3; tentatively, D is TRBD1 (6 bases). The length of the CDR3 is 16 residues. Between the trimmed V and J ends, which lost 1 base and 3 bases, there was a span of 14 bases. CDR1 SGHTA and CDR2 FQGNSA come from the germline V gene. CDR3 sequence reads: CASSLVVGRGTDTQYF. DNA for the CDR3: TGTGCCAGCAGCTTAGTCGTCGGCAGGGGAACAGATACGCAGTATTTT.

The chain carries TRBV13 and TRBJ2-7, with unresolved D. V shed 4 bases and J shed 3 bases, with 13 bases lying between them. Germline V lookup: CDR1 PRHDT, CDR2 FYEKMQ (reference sequence). The CDR3 length is 14 residues. As DNA, the CDR3 is TGTGCCAGCAGCTCAGGACCGACGAGCTACGAGCAGTACTTC. Its translation: CASSSGPTSYEQYF.

This sequence joins TRBV5-6 and TRBJ2-7; D call uncertain. CDR1 and CDR2 from the germline V gene are SGHDT and YYEEEE. V was shortened by 6 bases and J by 3 bases, with 13 bases between the two germline ends. The CDR3 contains 13 residues. The CDR3 DNA is TGTGCCAGCACACGACTTATAAACTACGAGCAGTACTTC. As protein: CASTRLINYEQYF.

The V and J genes are TRBV10-3 and TRBJ1-2; D not certain. CDR3 length: 15 residues. Per germline, CDR1 ENHRY and CDR2 SYGVKD. V was pared by 4 bases and J by 0 bases, with 12 bases between. CDR3 nucleotide sequence: TGTGCCATCAGTGGCCCCACGGAACCTAACTATGGCTACACCTTC. Protein: CAISGPTEPNYGYTF.

This clonotype came up a few times. The J gene is TRBJ1-2, the V gene TRBV29-1; no reliable D call. This CDR3 region has 9 residues. Per germline, CDR1 SQVTM and CDR2 ANQGSEA. Trimming stripped 7 bases from V and 5 bases from J, with 5 bases between. CDR3 loop: CSDAYGYTF. The CDR3 DNA reads as TGCAGCGACGCTTATGGCTACACCTTC. Supplemented by reference TRBV29-1 and TRBJ1-2, the full variable domain reads SAVISQKPSRDICQRGTSLTIQCQVDSQVTMMFWYRQQPGQSLTLIATANQGSEATYESGFVIDKFPISRPNLTFSTLTVSNMSPEDSSIYLCSDAYGYTFGSGTRLTVV.

The chain joins TRBV5-1 to TRBJ2-5; 7 nucleotides match TRBD1. The DNA end lines up better with TRBJ2-7; the J call may be wrong. The CDR3 covers 15 residues. CDR1 is SGHRS, CDR2 YFSETQ, per germline. This CDR3 is CASSPETGLPHEQYF. As DNA, the CDR3 is TGCGCCAGCAGCCCCGAGACAGGGCTGCCGCACGAGCAGTACTTC.

CDR3 loop: CSARVGDGQETQYF. In DNA form, the CDR3 reads TGCAGTGCTAGAGTGGGGGATGGGCAAGAGACCCAGTACTTC. The chain couples TRBV20-1 to TRBJ2-5; D might be TRBD1 or TRBD2, each matching 5 bases. Germline V gene lookup returns CDR1 DFQATT and CDR2 SNEGSKA (reference sequence). The germline V and J ends were trimmed by 1 base and 2 bases, with 11 bases remaining between them. This CDR3 comprises 14 residues.

This clonotype occurred a few times. The genes are TRBV3-1 and TRBJ2-1; 13 bases line up with TRBD2. V was clipped by 5 bases and J by 2 bases; unmatched bases: 6. Germline CDR1 reads LGHDT; CDR2 reads YNNKEL (reference sequence). The CDR3 covers 17 residues. This CDR3 is CASSKSGTSGTYNEQFF. The CDR3 bases are TGTGCCAGCAGCAAATCCGGGACTAGCGGGACCTACAATGAGCAGTTCTTC.

This clonotype was detected only a few times. The gene calls are TRBV5-6 and TRBJ1-6; no definite D call. Germline lookup yields CDR1 SGHDT and CDR2 YYEEEE. The CDR3 sequence is 13 residues long. V was trimmed by 4 bases and J by 10 bases, leaving 12 bases between them. The CDR3 region has the DNA TGTGCCAGCAGCGACGGGCCGGGATCACCCCTCCACTTT. This gives the protein CASSDGPGSPLHF.

The rearrangement uses TRBV13 and TRBJ2-7, with TRBD2 identical over 8 bases. Germline V gives CDR1 PRHDT, CDR2 FYEKMQ (reference sequence). The CDR3 covers 16 residues. V was pared by 4 bases and J by 2 bases, with 10 bases of the junction left unmatched. CDR3: CASSSRGGASAYEQYF. In nucleotides, the CDR3 is TGTGCCAGCAGCTCCCGGGGGGGAGCGTCCGCCTACGAGCAGTACTTC.

This rearrangement joins TRBV24-1 to TRBJ2-3; TRBD1 agrees at 8 bases. Trimming at V came to 4 bases and at J to 3 bases, leaving 8 bases not matched to a gene. CDR1 is KGHDR and CDR2 is SFDVKD in the germline V gene. This CDR3 spans 16 amino acids. The CDR3 loop reads CATSDPTGAGTDTQYF. The CDR3 DNA reads as TGTGCCACCAGTGACCCGACAGGGGCCGGGACAGATACGCAGTATTTT.

The rearrangement joins TRBV15 to TRBJ2-7, with D perhaps matching TRBD1 (8 bases). Between the trimmed V and J ends, which lost 5 bases and 2 bases, there was a span of 22 bases. Germline CDR1 and CDR2: LNHNV and YYDKDF (reference sequence). This CDR3 has 17 amino acids. CDR3 DNA: TGTGCCACCAGCTTACAGGGGGGGTATACAGTGGCCTACGAGCAGTACTTC. Translated: CATSLQGGYTVAYEQYF.

The CDR3 sequence is CASSYSLREGLTGELFF. For the CDR3, the DNA is TGTGCCAGCAGTTACTCGCTGCGGGAGGGCCTCACCGGGGAGCTGTTTTTT. V is TRBV6-2 or TRBV6-3 and J is TRBJ2-2; 9 bases map to TRBD2. Unmatched junction bases numbered 6, after V lost 0 bases and J lost 4 bases. The CDR3 extends over 17 amino acids. The germline CDR1 and CDR2 sequences are MNHEY and SVGEGT.